This T cell receptor (beta chain) appears in the sequencing data of a study of T-cell memory formation after mild COVID-19 (dated by TCRdb to about 2021). Some background on the complete study: TCR sequence clusters from the two donors were found to be largely donor specific. T-cell clones expanding and contracting after mild COVID-19 in a couple of donors were tracked by longitudinal TCRalpha and TCRbeta repertoire sequencing. The cohort was made up of two young adult volunteers, one female and one male, who were previously healthy. Overall study outcomes, separate from this receptor: SARS-CoV-2 specificity of the second-wave clones peaking on day 37 was not confirmed. Contracting CD4+ clones were found mainly in CM and EM memory subsets, while CD8+ clones were enriched in EMRA. The study covered only a couple of mild cases, and larger cohorts including severe cases with pre-infection samples were considered necessary. Balanced CD4/CD8 phenotypes were observed for clones contracting from day 15 to 85, whereas a bias towards CD4+ was observed for a second wave of clones expanding from day 15 to 37. Some responding clones were detected in pre-infection memory, suggesting pre-existing cross-reactive memory T cells joined the SARS-CoV-2 response.

The reads were generated on an Illumina NovaSeq 6000. Using 5'RACE with constant-segment primers, TCRalpha and TCRbeta cDNA libraries were constructed, with sample barcodes and unique molecular identifiers added in the process. RNA was extracted from every sample with Trizol reagent. Amplification of the libraries took two PCR steps, and the second step added a second sample barcode plus Illumina TruSeq adapters. Sequencing of libraries was performed on an Illumina NovaSeq with 2 x 150 bp paired-end reads. On the study's bioinformatics: Demultiplexing of reads and collapsing into UMI-guided consensus sequences were performed with migec v1.2.7. Using mixcr v2.1.11, the UMI consensuses were aligned to TRA and TRB V and J templates and assembled into clonotypes. Clonotypes were classified as expanded or contracted when called significant by both edgeR and NoisET, with noise models trained on biological replicates. For edgeR calls, the cutoffs were a false discovery rate-adjusted p below 0.01 and a log2 fold-change threshold of 1. PCA with hierarchical clustering of max-normalized trajectories of the 1000 most abundant clonotypes was used as exploratory dynamics analysis. Each responding clone was given a CD4 or CD8 phenotype based on the CD4+ and CD8+ repertoires, which had been sequenced separately. TCRdb ran its own pipeline on the public reads, namely fastp trimming at Q25 and MiXCR clone calling, and kept in-frame beta chains. Every distinct CDR3 protein forms one entry, paired with its most common genes and DNA. None of the V and J calls come from the authors' own analysis; TCRdb made them. The sample yields about 84,000 distinct CDR3 sequences; around 13% were counted once. Roughly 30% of the sample rests with the top ten.

PBMCs were isolated by Ficoll-Paque density gradient centrifugation. The CDR3, from cysteine to phenylalanine, totals 15 residues. The CDR3 DNA has 45 bases and is translated from base 1. The junction carries 19 bases between V and J, which are trimmed by 5 bases and 5 bases respectively. The germline V gene (reference sequence) gives CDR1 as SEHNR and CDR2 as FQNEAQ. Note on this clonotype: This clone's antigen is unknown. Base qualities were left out, and no much larger clone turns up one base away.

This sequence uses TRBV7-9 and TRBJ2-7; TRBD1 is possibly the D segment (6 matching bases). The receptor's source is an adult woman who had mild COVID-19 (a few samples of this study predate the infection). The sample titles of this study are shuffled in the database, so cell type and time point are left out; the donor was told from shared clones. The sequencing sample was made of PBMCs or a T cell subset sorted from them (not recorded which). The CDR3: CASSARDRYSHEQYF. The DNA is as follows: TGTGCCAGCAGCGCACGAGACAGGTATTCCCACGAGCAGTACTTC.